Sequencing of this T cell receptor beta chain was carried out in a study of response to subunit inactivated influenza vaccine (dated by TCRdb to the late 2010s). In terms of the full investigation: To follow how T cells responded to a trivalent subunit inactivated influenza vaccine, the researchers relied on deep quantitative profiling of the T cell receptor repertoire. Broad study findings and their caveats: The authors proposed that each seasonal influenza vaccination may bring in only a limited number of new T cells.

The library was generated by RT-PCR. TCRdb shows the sequencer as Illumina HiSeq 2500. TCRdb reworked the public reads: Q25 trimming with fastp, MiXCR clone assembly, productive beta chains retained. Rows are unified per CDR3 protein, each entry keeping the most common DNA and genes. In this sample the table shows some 570,000 distinct CDR3 sequences, about 11% of which occur a single time. The leading ten clones occupy about 11% of the sample. A note on this clonotype: Its antigen specificity is not known. The junction does not match germline at one end; this may be a read error.

Spanning cysteine to phenylalanine, the CDR3 consists of 10 amino acids. This entry keeps only the CDR3 DNA: 30 bases, framed from base 1. Based on the germline V gene (reference sequence), the CDR1 and CDR2 sequences are DFQATT and SNEGSKA. The same sample was also studied in work on T cells expressing NK-cell markers. As described in the second report: 5'RACE template switching, by which a universal primer site and unique molecular identifiers were added, was used to make TCR beta cDNA libraries. TCR beta-chain repertoires were profiled in sorted CD3+CD56+NKG2C+, CD3+CD56+NKG2C- and CD3+CD56-NKG2C+ T-cell subsets from eight donors. Of the eight sequenced donors, seven were found to be HCMV-seropositive and one was found to be HCMV-seronegative. In several experiments an anti-gammadeltaTCR antibody was added to restrict sorting to alphabetaTCR-expressing T cells. In over five donors, the dominant CD3+CD56+NKG2C+ clonotypes were among the top 10 CD8+ clonotypes and accounted for about 1.0-7.5% of CD8+ T cells. Those dominant clonotypes were again the most abundant among CD3+CD56-NKG2C+ cells in a handful of donors, at about 25-60.1%. Whether the expanded NKG2C-expressing T cell clones were specific for HCMV antigens was left unclear. The study sequenced eight donors, all healthy volunteers chosen at random: three men and five women. To determine HCMV serostatus, a commercial ELISA kit was used to detect HCMV-specific IgG in serum. Peripheral blood mononuclear cells were isolated from blood by Ficoll density gradient centrifugation. For about 6 donors, bulk peripheral blood T-cell repertoires were additionally sequenced from unsorted PBMC. Synthesis of cDNA was primed from the TCR beta constant segment and was followed by two consecutive PCR amplification steps. Illumina HiSeq 2000/2500, MiSeq or NextSeq was used to sequence libraries as 2 x 150 bp reads. Reads were demultiplexed and grouped by UMI with MIGEC, and clonotypes were assembled and quantified with MiTCR. To exclude erroneous sequences, only TCR cDNA sequences supported by at least two reads were retained. The tcR package was used for downstream repertoire analysis, and clonotypes were matched between fractions using CDR3 nucleotide sequence together with V segment. VDJmatch was used to annotate antigen specificity against VDJdb, with one amino acid substitution in CDR3 permitted.

The sequence came from a man aged 50-60 years who received an inactivated influenza vaccine. Donor details come from another sample of the same person, matched by shared clones. The sequence joins TRBV20-1 to TRBJ1-1; the D segment cannot be called with confidence. This specimen was PBMCs from blood, taken on the day of vaccination. The CDR3 region: CSARDWAEVF. In nucleotide form, the sequence is TGCAGTGCTAGAGATTGGGCCGAAGTGTTT.